This T cell receptor (beta chain) was sequenced for a study of T cells in Graves' hyperthyroidism and ophthalmopathy. Looking at the study overall: Staff took peripheral blood when the initial diagnosis was made, before any treatment began.

The TCR beta CDR3 regions underwent amplification using RNA transcripts as the source. During a first-round RT-PCR of the TCR CDR3, the HTBI primer set was used. TCRdb passed the multiplex PCR reads through MiXCR, listing each CDR3 protein once. The sample records 400,000 to 550,000 distinct CDR3 sequences, under 15% being singletons. This clonotype was seen repeatedly, ten times or more. Germline CDR1 and CDR2: MDHEN and SYDVKM. Unmatched junction bases numbered 3, after V lost 5 bases and J lost 1 base. The CDR3 consists of 15 residues. Sequenced sample: blood. This receptor was taken from a woman under 30 with Graves' hyperthyroidism. The V gene is TRBV28, the J gene TRBJ2-5, with TRBD2 identical over 11 bases. The DNA for the CDR3 is TGTGCCAGCAGTCTTCTAGCGGGGGGCCAAGAGACCCAGTACTTC. Amino acids: CASSLLAGGQETQYF. Supplemented by reference TRBV28 and TRBJ2-5, the full variable domain reads DVKVTQSSRYLVKRTGEKVFLECVQDMDHENMFWYRQDPGLGLRLIYFSYDVKMKEKGDIPEGYSVSREKKERFSLILESASTNQTSMYLCASSLLAGGQETQYFGPGTRLLVL.